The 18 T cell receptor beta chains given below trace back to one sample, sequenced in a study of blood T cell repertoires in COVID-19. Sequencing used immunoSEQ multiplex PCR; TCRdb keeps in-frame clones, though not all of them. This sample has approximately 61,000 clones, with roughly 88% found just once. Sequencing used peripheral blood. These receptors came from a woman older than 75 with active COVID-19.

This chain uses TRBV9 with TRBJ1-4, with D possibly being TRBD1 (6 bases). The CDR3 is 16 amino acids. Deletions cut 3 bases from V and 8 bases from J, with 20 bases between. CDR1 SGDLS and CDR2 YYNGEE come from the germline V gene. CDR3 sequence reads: CASSGRGGPPGEKLFF. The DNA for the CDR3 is TGTGCCAGCAGCGGCCGGGGGGGCCCTCCAGGGGAAAAACTGTTTTTT.

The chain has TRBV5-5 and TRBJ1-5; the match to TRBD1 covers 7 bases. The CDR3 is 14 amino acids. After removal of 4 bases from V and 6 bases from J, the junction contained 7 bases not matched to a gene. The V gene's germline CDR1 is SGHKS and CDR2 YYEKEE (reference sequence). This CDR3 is CASSDTGEGQPQHF. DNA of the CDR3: TGTGCCAGCAGCGACACAGGGGAAGGTCAGCCCCAGCATTTT.

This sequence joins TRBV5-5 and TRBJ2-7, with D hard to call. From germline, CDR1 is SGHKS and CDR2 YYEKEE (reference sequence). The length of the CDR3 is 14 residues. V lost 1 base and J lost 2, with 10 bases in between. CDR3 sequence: CASSLTSEAYEQYF. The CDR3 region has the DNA TGTGCCAGCAGCTTGACCAGCGAGGCCTACGAGCAGTACTTC.

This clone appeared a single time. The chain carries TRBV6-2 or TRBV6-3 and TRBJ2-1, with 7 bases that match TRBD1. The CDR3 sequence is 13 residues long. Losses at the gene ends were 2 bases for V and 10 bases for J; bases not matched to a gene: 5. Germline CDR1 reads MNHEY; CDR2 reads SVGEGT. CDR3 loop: CASSYGTVWEQFF. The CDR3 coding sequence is TGTGCCAGCAGTTACGGGACAGTCTGGGAGCAGTTCTTC.

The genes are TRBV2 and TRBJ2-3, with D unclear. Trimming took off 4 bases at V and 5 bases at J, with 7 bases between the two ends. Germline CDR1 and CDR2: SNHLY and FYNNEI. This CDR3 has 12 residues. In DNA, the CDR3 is TGTGCCAGCAGTGTAAGAGGAGATACGCAGTATTTT. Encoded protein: CASSVRGDTQYF.

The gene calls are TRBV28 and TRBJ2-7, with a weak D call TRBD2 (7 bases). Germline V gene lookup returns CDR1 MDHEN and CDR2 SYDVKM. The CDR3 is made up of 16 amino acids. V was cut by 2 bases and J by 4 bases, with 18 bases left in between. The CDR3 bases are TGTGCCAGCAGTTTAGGGGCGAGGGGGGGCAAGTACGAGCAGTACTTC. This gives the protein CASSLGARGGKYEQYF.

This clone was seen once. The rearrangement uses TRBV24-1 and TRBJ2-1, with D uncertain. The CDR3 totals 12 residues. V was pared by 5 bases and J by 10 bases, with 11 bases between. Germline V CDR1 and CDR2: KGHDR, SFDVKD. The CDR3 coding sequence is TGTGCCACCAGTGCCTCCCCGCGAGAGCAGTTCTTC. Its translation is CATSASPREQFF.

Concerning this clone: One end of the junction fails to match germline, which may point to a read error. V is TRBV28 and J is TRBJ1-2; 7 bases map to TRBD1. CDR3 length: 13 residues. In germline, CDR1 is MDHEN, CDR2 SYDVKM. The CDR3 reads CASSPGTAYGCTF. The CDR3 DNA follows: TGTGCCAGCAGTCCCGGGACAGCCTACGGCTGCACCTTC.

The CDR3 nucleotides are TGTGCCAGCAGCCAAAATGGACAAACCTACAATGAGCAGTTCTTC. Residues: CASSQNGQTYNEQFF. V and J are TRBV7-2 and TRBJ2-1, with D tentatively TRBD1 (5 bases). V was pared by 5 bases and J by 2 bases, with 13 bases between. The CDR3 consists of 15 residues. CDR1 is SGHTA, CDR2 FQGNSA, per germline.

The CDR3 DNA is TGCGCCAGCAGCTTGGCTAACCTAGCGAAAGATACGCAGTATTTT. It specifies CASSLANLAKDTQYF. This sequence joins TRBV5-1 and TRBJ2-3; D is perhaps TRBD2 (6 bases). The CDR3 has 15 amino acids. Germline values: CDR1 SGHRS, CDR2 YFSETQ. Deletions cut 0 bases from V and 5 bases from J, with 13 bases between.

This chain's CDR3 is CASSLASGQGSRGYTF. The DNA for the CDR3 is TGTGCCAGCAGCTTAGCGTCGGGACAGGGTTCGAGGGGCTACACCTTC. The J gene is TRBJ1-2, the V gene TRBV7-9; 9 nucleotides align to TRBD1. Losses at the gene ends were 0 bases for V and 8 bases for J; bases not matched to a gene: 10. This CDR3 has 16 amino acids. From germline, CDR1 is SEHNR and CDR2 FQNEAQ (reference sequence).

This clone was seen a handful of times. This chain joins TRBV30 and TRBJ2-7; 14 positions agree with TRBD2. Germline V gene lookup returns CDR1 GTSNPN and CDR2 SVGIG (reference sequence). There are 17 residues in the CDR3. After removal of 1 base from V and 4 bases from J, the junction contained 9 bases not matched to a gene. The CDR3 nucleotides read TGTGCCTGGAGTGCCCTTCCGGGACTAGCGGGGGAGTACGAGCAGTACTTC. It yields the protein CAWSALPGLAGEYEQYF. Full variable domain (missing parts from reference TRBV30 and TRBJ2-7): SQTIHQWPATLVQPVGSPLSLECTVEGTSNPNLYWYRQAAGRGLQLLFYSVGIGQISSEVPQNLSASRPQDRQFILSSKKLLLSDSGFYLCAWSALPGLAGEYEQYFGPGTRLTVT.

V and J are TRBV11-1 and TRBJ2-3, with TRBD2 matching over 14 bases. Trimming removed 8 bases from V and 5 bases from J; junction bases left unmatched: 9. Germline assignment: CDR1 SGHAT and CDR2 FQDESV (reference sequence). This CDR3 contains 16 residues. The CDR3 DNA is TGTGCCAGCTCCGGACTAGCGGGGGGTCAGGGAGATACGCAGTATTTT. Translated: CASSGLAGGQGDTQYF.

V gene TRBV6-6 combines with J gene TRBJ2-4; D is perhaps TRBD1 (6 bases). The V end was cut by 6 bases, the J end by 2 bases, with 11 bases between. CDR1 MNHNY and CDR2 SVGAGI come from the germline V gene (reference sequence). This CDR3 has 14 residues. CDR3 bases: TGTGCCAGCAGGTTACAGGGCTCCAAAAACATTCAGTACTTC. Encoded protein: CASRLQGSKNIQYF.

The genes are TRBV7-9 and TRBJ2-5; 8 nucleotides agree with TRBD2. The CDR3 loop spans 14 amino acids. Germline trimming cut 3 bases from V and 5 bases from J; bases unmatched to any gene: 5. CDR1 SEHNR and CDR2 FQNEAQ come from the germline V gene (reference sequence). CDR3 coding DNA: TGTGCCAGCAGCTTCGGCAAGCGGGAGGAGACCCAGTACTTC. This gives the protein CASSFGKREETQYF.

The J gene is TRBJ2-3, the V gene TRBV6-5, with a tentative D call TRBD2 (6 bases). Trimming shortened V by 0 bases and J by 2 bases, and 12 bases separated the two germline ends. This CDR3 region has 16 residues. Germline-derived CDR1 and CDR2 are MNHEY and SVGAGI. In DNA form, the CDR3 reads TGTGCCAGCAGTTACTCTCCTAGCGCAGACACAGATACGCAGTATTTT. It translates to CASSYSPSADTDTQYF.

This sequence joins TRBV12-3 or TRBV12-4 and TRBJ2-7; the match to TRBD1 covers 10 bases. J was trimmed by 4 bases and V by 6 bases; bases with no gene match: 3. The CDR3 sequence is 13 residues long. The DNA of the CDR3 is TGTGCCAGCAGCCGGGACAGGGGATACGAGCAGTACTTC. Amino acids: CASSRDRGYEQYF.

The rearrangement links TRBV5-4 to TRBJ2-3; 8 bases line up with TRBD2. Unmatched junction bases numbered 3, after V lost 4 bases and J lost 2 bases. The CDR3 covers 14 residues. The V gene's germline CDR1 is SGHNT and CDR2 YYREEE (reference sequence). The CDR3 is CASSRGGPTDTQYF. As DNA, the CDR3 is TGTGCCAGCAGCCGCGGGGGGCCCACAGATACGCAGTATTTT. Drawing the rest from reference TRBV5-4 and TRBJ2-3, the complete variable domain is ETGVTQSPTHLIKTRGQQVTLRCSSQSGHNTVSWYQQALGQGPQFIFQYYREEENGRGNFPPRFSGLQFPNYSSELNVNALELDDSALYLCASSRGGPTDTQYFGPGTRLTVL.